This passage covers 14 T cell receptor beta chains from one sample sequenced in a study of T cell repertoires in cytomegalovirus infection (dated by TCRdb to the late 2010s). For sequencing, an Illumina HiSeq 1500 was employed. TCRdb redid the processing of the public reads, applying fastp at Q25 and MiXCR, and retained in-frame beta chains. Every entry covers one CDR3 protein and lists the most common genes and DNA from its rows. In this sample the table shows about 740,000 distinct CDR3 sequences, 35% of which occur a single time. Together, the top ten hold roughly 2.9% of the sample. Sequences were obtained from PBMCs. Receptors were obtained from a human donor in good health (CMV status not recorded). Some clones in this sample may be carry-over from other donors' samples.

This clonotype turned up a few times. The chain carries TRBV14 and TRBJ2-7; TRBD1 matches 7 bases. This CDR3 is built from 14 residues. J was trimmed by 7 bases and V by 3 bases; bases with no gene match: 9. Germline V gene lookup returns CDR1 SGHDN and CDR2 FVKESK. The CDR3, as DNA: TGTGCCAGCAGCCACGTGACAGGGCGTGAAGAGCAGTACTTC. Protein: CASSHVTGREEQYF.

This clonotype appeared a few times. The CDR3 DNA is TGTGCCAGCGGACACCCAGATACGCAGTATTTT. This encodes CASGHPDTQYF. The chain has TRBV7-2 and TRBJ2-3; the D gene is possibly TRBD1 (5 bases). Trimming left V 8 bases short and J 4 bases short, with 7 bases between. This CDR3 has 11 residues. Germline CDR1 and CDR2: SGHTA and FQGNSA.

The chain joins TRBV5-1 to TRBJ2-2; unclear D gene. The CDR3 covers 14 residues. Trimming removed 0 bases at V and 6 bases at J, with 9 bases between. The germline CDR1 and CDR2 sequences are SGHRS and YFSETQ. CDR3 amino acids: CASSLELPPGELFF. As DNA, the CDR3 is TGCGCCAGCAGCTTGGAACTGCCCCCCGGGGAGCTGTTTTTT.

This clonotype was seen a handful of times. This chain links TRBV28 with TRBJ1-2; TRBD1 matches at 9 bases. The germline CDR1 and CDR2 sequences are MDHEN and SYDVKM. With 4 bases clipped from V and 4 bases from J, the junction kept 7 bases outside the gene matches. The CDR3 covers 15 residues. Here the CDR3 DNA reads TGTGCCAGCAGTTATAGTACAGGGGGCGTCTATGGCTACACCTTC. This sequence encodes CASSYSTGGVYGYTF.

J is TRBJ2-1 and V is TRBV11-1; TRBD2 matches 13 bases. The CDR3 covers 16 residues. Trimming removed 5 bases from V and 4 bases from J; junction bases left unmatched: 5. Germline CDR1 is SGHAT and CDR2 is FQDESV (reference sequence). DNA for the CDR3: TGTGCCAGCAGCCTCCAGACTAGCGGGGGGTACAATGAGCAGTTCTTC. As protein: CASSLQTSGGYNEQFF.

The table lists this clonotype with a few counts. The CDR3 reads CASSTGGGGNQPQHF. The CDR3 DNA follows: TGTGCCAGCAGTACAGGGGGAGGGGGCAATCAGCCCCAGCATTTT. The rearrangement uses TRBV6-1 and TRBJ1-5, with 8 bases identical to TRBD1. The J segment lost 2 bases and the V segment lost 5 bases, leaving 5 bases of the junction unmatched. The CDR3 contains 15 residues. Looked up from germline, CDR1 is MNHNS and CDR2 is SASEGT.

This rearrangement joins TRBV6-1 to TRBJ2-2; the D gene is possibly TRBD2 (6 bases). The V gene lost 6 bases and the J gene lost 7 bases, with 15 bases spanning the gap. CDR1 and CDR2 from the germline V gene are MNHNS and SASEGT. CDR3 length: 14 residues. CDR3 nucleotides: TGTGCCAGCAGCCCCCCTCCGACTAGCGGGGAGCTGTTTTTT. It codes for CASSPPPTSGELFF.

This clonotype was detected once. This rearrangement joins TRBV4-2 to TRBJ1-6; TRBD1 aligns across 11 bases. CDR1 and CDR2 from the germline V gene are LGHNA and YNFKEQ. There are 17 residues in the CDR3. Trimming at V came to 0 bases and at J to 10 bases, leaving 8 bases not matched to a gene. The CDR3 loop reads CASSQDWTGGPNSPLHF. The CDR3 DNA is TGTGCCAGCAGCCAAGATTGGACAGGGGGCCCAAACTCACCCCTCCACTTT.

This clonotype appeared a few times. The gene calls are TRBV10-3 and TRBJ2-3, with 9 nucleotides matching TRBD2. CDR3 length: 13 amino acids. Per the germline V gene, CDR1 is ENHRY and CDR2 is SYGVKD. The V segment lost 10 bases and the J segment 4 bases; nucleotides outside the gene matches: 6. The CDR3 is CASHPSGADTQYF. The CDR3 bases are TGTGCCAGCCACCCTAGCGGGGCAGATACGCAGTATTTT.

Ten or more counts support this clonotype. V usage is TRBV7-6 and J usage is TRBJ1-1, with unresolved D. The CDR3 is made up of 15 amino acids. V was cut by 1 base and J by 5 bases, with 14 bases left in between. Germline CDR1 SGHVS, CDR2 FNYEAQ. CDR3 region: CASSLGVSPKTEAFF. CDR3 coding DNA: TGTGCCAGCAGCTTAGGGGTCAGTCCGAAAACTGAAGCTTTCTTT.

The genes are TRBV7-8 and TRBJ2-3; TRBD2 agrees at 8 bases. This CDR3 region has 17 residues. CDR1 is SGHVS, CDR2 FQNEAQ, per germline. The trim removed 1 base at V and 3 bases at J, leaving 9 bases unmatched. The DNA for the CDR3 is TGTGCCAGCAGCTTAGGAACCAGCGGGGGAAAGACAGATACGCAGTATTTT. Residues: CASSLGTSGGKTDTQYF.

A remark on this clonotype: A much bigger clone sits one base away, suggesting this may be a read error. CDR3 protein: CASKMTVRSYNKQFF. The CDR3, as DNA: TGTGCCAGCAAAATGACAGTTCGCTCCTACAATAAGCAGTTCTTC. This chain links TRBV12-3 or TRBV12-4 with TRBJ2-1, with a tentative D call TRBD1 (5 bases). This CDR3 contains 15 residues.

This clonotype has ten or more counts. The chain links TRBV7-9 to TRBJ1-5, with D tentatively TRBD1 (6 bases). The CDR3 runs to 12 residues. V was shortened by 5 bases and J by 7 bases, with 9 bases between the two germline ends. Germline values: CDR1 SEHNR, CDR2 FQNEAQ (reference sequence). CDR3 sequence reads: CASSRRGQPQHF. The CDR3 DNA reads TGTGCCAGCAGCCGGAGGGGGCAGCCCCAGCATTTT.

This clonotype was counted once. J is TRBJ2-3 and V is TRBV19, with a tentative D call TRBD1 (6 bases). This CDR3 contains 15 residues. V was shortened by 5 bases and J by 4 bases, with 16 bases between the two germline ends. Per the germline V gene, CDR1 is LNHDA and CDR2 is SQIVND (reference sequence). The CDR3 protein is CASSLARGVADTQYF. In DNA form, the CDR3 reads TGTGCCAGTAGTCTGGCCAGGGGTGTAGCAGATACGCAGTATTTT.